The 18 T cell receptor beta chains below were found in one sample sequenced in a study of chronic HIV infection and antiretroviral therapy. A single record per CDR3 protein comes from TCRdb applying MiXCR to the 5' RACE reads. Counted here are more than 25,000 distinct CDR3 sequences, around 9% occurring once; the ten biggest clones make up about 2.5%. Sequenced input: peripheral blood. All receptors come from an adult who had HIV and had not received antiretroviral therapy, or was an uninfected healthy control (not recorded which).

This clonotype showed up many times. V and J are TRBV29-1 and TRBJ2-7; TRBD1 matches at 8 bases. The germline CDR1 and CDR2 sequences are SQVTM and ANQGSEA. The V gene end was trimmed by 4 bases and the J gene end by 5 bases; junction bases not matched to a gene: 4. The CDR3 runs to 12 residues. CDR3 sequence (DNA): TGCAGCGTTGTTGACAGGGGCCACGAGCAGTACTTC. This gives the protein CSVVDRGHEQYF.

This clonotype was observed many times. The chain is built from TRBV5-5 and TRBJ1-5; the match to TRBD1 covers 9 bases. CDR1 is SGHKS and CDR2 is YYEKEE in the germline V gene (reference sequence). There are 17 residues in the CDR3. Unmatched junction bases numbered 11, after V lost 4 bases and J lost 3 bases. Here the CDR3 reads CASSLYNTGGFNQPQHF. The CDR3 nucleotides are TGTGCCAGCAGCCTTTACAACACAGGGGGCTTCAATCAGCCCCAGCATTTT.

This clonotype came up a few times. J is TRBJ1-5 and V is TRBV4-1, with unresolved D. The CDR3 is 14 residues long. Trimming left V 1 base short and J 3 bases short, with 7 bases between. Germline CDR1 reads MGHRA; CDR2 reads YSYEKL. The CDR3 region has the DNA TGCGCCAGCAGCCAAGCACTGATCAATCAGCCCCAGCATTTT. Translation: CASSQALINQPQHF.

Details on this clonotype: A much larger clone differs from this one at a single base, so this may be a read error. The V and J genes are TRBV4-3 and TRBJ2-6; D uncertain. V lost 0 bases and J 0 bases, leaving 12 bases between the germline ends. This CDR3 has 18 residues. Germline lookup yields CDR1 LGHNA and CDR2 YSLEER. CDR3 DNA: TGCGCCAGCAGCCAAGATGGAACGGTTTGCTCTGGGGCCAACGTCCTGACTTTC. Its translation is CASSQDGTVCSGANVLTF.

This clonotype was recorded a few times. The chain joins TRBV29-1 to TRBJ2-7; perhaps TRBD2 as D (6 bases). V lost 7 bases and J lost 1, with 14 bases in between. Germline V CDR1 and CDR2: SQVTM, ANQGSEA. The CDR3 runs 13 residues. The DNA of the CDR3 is TGCAGCGGGACGTCTCGGGGGTCCTACGAGCAGTACTTC. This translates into CSGTSRGSYEQYF.

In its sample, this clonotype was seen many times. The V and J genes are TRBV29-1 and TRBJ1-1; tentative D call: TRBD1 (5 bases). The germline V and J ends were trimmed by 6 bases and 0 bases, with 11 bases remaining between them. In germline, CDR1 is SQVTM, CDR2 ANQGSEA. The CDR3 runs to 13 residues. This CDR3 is CSVSDRLNTEAFF. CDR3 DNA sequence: TGCAGCGTCTCTGACAGACTGAACACTGAAGCTTTCTTT.

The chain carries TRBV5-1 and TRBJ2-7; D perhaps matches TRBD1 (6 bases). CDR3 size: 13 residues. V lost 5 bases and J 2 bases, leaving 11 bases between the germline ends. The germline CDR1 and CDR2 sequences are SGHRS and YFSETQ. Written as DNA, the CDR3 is TGCGCCAGCAGTTCGGGACAAACCTACGAGCAGTACTTC. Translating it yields CASSSGQTYEQYF.

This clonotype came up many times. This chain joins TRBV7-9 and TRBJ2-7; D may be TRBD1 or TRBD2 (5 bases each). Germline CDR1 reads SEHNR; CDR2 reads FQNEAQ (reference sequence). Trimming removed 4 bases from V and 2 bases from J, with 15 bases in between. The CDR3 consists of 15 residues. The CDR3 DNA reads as TGTGCCAGCAGCTCCCGCGAGGGGCCGACCTACGAGCAGTACTTC. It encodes CASSSREGPTYEQYF.

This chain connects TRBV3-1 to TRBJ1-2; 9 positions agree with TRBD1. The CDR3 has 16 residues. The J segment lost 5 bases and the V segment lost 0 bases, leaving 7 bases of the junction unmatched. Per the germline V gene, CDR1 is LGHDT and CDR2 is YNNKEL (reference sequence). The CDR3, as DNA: TGTGCCAGCAGCCAAGACGCCGGACAGGGGAAATATGGCTACACCTTC. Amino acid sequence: CASSQDAGQGKYGYTF. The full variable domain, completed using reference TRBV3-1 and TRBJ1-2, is DTAVSQTPKYLVTQMGNDKSIKCEQNLGHDTMYWYKQDSKKFLKIMFSYNNKELIINETVPNRFSPKSPDKAHLNLHINSLELGDSAVYFCASSQDAGQGKYGYTFGSGTRLTVV.

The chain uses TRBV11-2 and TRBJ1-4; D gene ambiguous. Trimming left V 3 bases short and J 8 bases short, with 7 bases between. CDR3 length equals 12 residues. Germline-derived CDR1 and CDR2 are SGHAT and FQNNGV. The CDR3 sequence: CASSLPAEKLFF. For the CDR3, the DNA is TGTGCCAGCAGCTTGCCGGCCGAAAAACTGTTTTTT.

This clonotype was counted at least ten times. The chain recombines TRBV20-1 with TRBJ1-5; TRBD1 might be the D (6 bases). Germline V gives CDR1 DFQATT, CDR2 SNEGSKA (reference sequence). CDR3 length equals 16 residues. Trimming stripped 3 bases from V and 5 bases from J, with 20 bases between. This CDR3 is CSARRGTNRADQPQHF. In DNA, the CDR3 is TGCAGTGCTAGGAGGGGGACAAATCGGGCCGATCAGCCCCAGCATTTT.

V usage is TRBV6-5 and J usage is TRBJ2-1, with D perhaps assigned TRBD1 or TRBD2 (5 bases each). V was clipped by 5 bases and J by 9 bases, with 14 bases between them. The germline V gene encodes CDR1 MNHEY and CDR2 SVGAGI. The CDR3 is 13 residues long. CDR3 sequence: CASSMTERTEQFF. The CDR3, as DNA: TGTGCCAGCAGTATGACAGAGCGGACTGAGCAGTTCTTC.

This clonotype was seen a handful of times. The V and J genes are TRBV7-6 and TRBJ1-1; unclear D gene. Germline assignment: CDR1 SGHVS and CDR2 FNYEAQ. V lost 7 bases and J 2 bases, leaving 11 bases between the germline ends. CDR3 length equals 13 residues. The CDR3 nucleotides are TGTGCCAGCACCCCTGGAGGCAACACTGAAGCTTTCTTT. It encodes CASTPGGNTEAFF.

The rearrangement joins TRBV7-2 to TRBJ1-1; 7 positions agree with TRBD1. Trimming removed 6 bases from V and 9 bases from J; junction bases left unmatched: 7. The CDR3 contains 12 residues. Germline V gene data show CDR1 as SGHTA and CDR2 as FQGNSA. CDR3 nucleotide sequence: TGTGCCAGCAGTAACACAGGGGCGCAAGCTTTCTTT. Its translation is CASSNTGAQAFF.

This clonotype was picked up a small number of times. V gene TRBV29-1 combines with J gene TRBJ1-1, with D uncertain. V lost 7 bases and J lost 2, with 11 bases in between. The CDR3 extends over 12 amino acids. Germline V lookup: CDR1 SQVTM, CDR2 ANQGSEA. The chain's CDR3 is CSGGFVNTEAFF. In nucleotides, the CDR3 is TGCAGCGGGGGATTTGTAAACACTGAAGCTTTCTTT.

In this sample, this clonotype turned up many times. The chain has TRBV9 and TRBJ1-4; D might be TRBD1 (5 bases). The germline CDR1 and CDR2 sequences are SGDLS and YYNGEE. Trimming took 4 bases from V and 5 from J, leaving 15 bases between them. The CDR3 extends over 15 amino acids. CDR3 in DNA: TGTGCCAGCAGCCCCCAACAGGATCCGAATGAAAAACTGTTTTTT. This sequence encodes CASSPQQDPNEKLFF.

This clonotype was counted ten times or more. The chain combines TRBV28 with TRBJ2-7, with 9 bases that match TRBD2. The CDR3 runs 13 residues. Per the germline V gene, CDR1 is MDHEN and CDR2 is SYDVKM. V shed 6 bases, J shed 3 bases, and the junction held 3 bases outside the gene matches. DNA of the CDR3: TGTGCCAGCAGCTTAGCGGGAGACTACGAGCAGTACTTC. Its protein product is CASSLAGDYEQYF.

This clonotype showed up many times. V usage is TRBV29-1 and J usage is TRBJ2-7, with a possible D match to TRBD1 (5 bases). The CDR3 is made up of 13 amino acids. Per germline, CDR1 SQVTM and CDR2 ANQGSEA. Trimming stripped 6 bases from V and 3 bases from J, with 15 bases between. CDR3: CSVVGRFGYEQYF. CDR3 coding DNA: TGCAGCGTCGTGGGGCGGTTCGGCTACGAGCAGTACTTC.